The clone carrying this T cell receptor (beta chain) appeared a few times. Other DNA sequences from this sample encode an identical CDR3 as well. This sample is drawn from a study of radiotherapy plus CTLA-4 blockade in lung cancer. Using immunoSEQ multiplex PCR, the repertoire was profiled, and TCRdb retains in-frame clones only, with some absent. The profile shows 75,000 to 95,000 clones, approximately 82% of them singletons. The CDR3 contains 11 residues. The V and J ends lost 0 bases and 9 bases respectively, with 9 bases between them. Germline loops: CDR1 DFQATT, CDR2 SNEGSKA (reference sequence).

J is TRBJ2-7 and V is TRBV20-1; maybe TRBD1 (6 bases). The receptor was isolated from a human donor with non-small cell lung cancer that progressed on radiotherapy plus ipilimumab. This material consisted of peripheral blood, taken from a patient treated with radiotherapy plus ipilimumab. The CDR3: CSARDRGGQYF. The CDR3 DNA is TGCAGTGCTAGAGACAGGGGTGGGCAGTACTTC.